Listed here are 9 T cell receptor beta chains from one sample, sequenced in a study of beta chain features in type 1 diabetes. Findings and caveats of the study: The study found moderately but significantly shorter TCRB CDR3s in all four CD4+ subsets of Type 1 diabetes patients.

Since all of the isolated RNA was reverse transcribed, expressed TCRB transcripts were what got sequenced. The assay was immunoSEQ multiplex PCR, and TCRdb's table has in-frame clones only and misses some. The sample carries under 850,000 clones, under 15% recorded once. No antigens are known for them. The sample taken for sequencing was naive CD4+ T cells from blood. Receptors originate from a man aged 18-30 years with type 1 diabetes.

This clone has more than one count but fewer than ten. The V call is TRBV5-4, the J call TRBJ2-5; 12 bases match TRBD2. The CDR3 contains 16 residues. The V and J ends lost 4 bases and 2 bases, in that order; junction bases with no gene match: 6. The germline V gene has CDR1 SGHNT and CDR2 YYREEE (reference sequence). The CDR3 sequence: CASSRTLAGGQETQYF. CDR3 coding DNA: TGTGCCAGCAGCCGTACTCTAGCGGGGGGGCAAGAGACCCAGTACTTC.

This clone was found a few times. The CDR3 DNA reads TGTGCCGCGGGCGGCACCGGGGGTCAGCCCCAGCATTTT. Its protein product is CAAGGTGGQPQHF. The chain has TRBV19 and TRBJ1-5; perhaps TRBD1 as D (5 bases). The germline V gene has CDR1 LNHDA and CDR2 SQIVND (reference sequence). The length of the CDR3 is 13 residues. V was shortened by 11 bases and J by 6 bases, with 17 bases between the two germline ends.

This clone was detected only a few times. The chain combines TRBV2 with TRBJ1-2, with 9 bases identical to TRBD1. Germline V gene lookup returns CDR1 SNHLY and CDR2 FYNNEI. The CDR3 contains 13 residues. Trimming cost V 7 bases and J 8 bases; bases outside gene matches: 8. In DNA form, the CDR3 reads TGTGCCAGCACATCCGGGACAGGGAAGGGCTACACCTTC. Protein sequence: CASTSGTGKGYTF.

The table lists this clone with a count of one. The chain recombines TRBV19 with TRBJ2-7; D is ambiguous. CDR3 length equals 15 residues. Trimming left V 1 base short and J 2 bases short, with 12 bases between. The germline V gene has CDR1 LNHDA and CDR2 SQIVND (reference sequence). CDR3 sequence (DNA): TGTGCCAGTAGTATAGCGGAGTCAAATACCTACGAGCAGTACTTC. Encoded protein: CASSIAESNTYEQYF.

There are a few counts of this clone. Other DNA sequences from this sample encode an identical CDR3 as well. The rearrangement uses TRBV7-9 and TRBJ2-7; 9 nucleotides match TRBD2. From germline, CDR1 is SEHNR and CDR2 FQNEAQ (reference sequence). There are 14 residues in the CDR3. Trimming cost V 4 bases and J 3 bases; bases outside gene matches: 4. CDR3 sequence: CASSSSSGVYEQYF. The CDR3 coding sequence is TGTGCCAGCAGCTCCTCTAGCGGGGTCTACGAGCAGTACTTC.

Written as DNA, the CDR3 is TGTGCCTGGAGTGTAAGGCTCCGACTAGCGGGGGGAACAGATACGCAGTATTTT. It specifies CAWSVRLRLAGGTDTQYF. The V gene is TRBV30, the J gene TRBJ2-3, with 13 bases identical to TRBD2. Germline-derived CDR1 and CDR2 are GTSNPN and SVGIG (reference sequence). The CDR3 length is 18 residues. Trimming took 0 bases from V and 3 from J; bases not matched to a gene: 9. The complete variable domain, with remaining parts taken from reference TRBV30 and TRBJ2-3, reads SQTIHQWPATLVQPVGSPLSLECTVEGTSNPNLYWYRQAAGRGLQLLFYSVGIGQISSEVPQNLSASRPQDRQFILSSKKLLLSDSGFYLCAWSVRLRLAGGTDTQYFGPGTRLTVL.

The chain carries TRBV9 and TRBJ2-3; no reliable D call. The germline V gene has CDR1 SGDLS and CDR2 YYNGEE. V lost 4 bases to trimming and J lost 2 bases, with 11 bases between them. CDR3 length equals 14 residues. DNA of the CDR3: TGTGCCAGCAGCTGGGGAACAACCACAGATACGCAGTATTTT. Translating it yields CASSWGTTTDTQYF.

The table lists this clone with a few counts. The chain uses TRBV7-7 and TRBJ2-7; D unresolved. The V gene's germline CDR1 is SSHAT and CDR2 FNYEAQ (reference sequence). V lost 3 bases and J 3 bases, leaving 15 bases between the germline ends. CDR3 length equals 15 residues. CDR3 sequence (DNA): TGTGCCAGCAGCTTGGGCCCCGGTACGCTCTACGAGCAGTACTTC. Translated: CASSLGPGTLYEQYF.

This clone was observed a handful of times. At one end the junction does not follow the germline gene, possibly because of a read error. The rearrangement joins TRBV10-3 to TRBJ2-2, with D perhaps matching TRBD1 (5 bases). The CDR3 extends over 15 amino acids. Germline V gives CDR1 ENHRY, CDR2 SYGVKD. Here the CDR3 DNA reads TGTGCCATCAGGACAGAATTTTTGAACGCCGGGGAGCTGTTTTTT. Translated: CAIRTEFLNAGELFF.